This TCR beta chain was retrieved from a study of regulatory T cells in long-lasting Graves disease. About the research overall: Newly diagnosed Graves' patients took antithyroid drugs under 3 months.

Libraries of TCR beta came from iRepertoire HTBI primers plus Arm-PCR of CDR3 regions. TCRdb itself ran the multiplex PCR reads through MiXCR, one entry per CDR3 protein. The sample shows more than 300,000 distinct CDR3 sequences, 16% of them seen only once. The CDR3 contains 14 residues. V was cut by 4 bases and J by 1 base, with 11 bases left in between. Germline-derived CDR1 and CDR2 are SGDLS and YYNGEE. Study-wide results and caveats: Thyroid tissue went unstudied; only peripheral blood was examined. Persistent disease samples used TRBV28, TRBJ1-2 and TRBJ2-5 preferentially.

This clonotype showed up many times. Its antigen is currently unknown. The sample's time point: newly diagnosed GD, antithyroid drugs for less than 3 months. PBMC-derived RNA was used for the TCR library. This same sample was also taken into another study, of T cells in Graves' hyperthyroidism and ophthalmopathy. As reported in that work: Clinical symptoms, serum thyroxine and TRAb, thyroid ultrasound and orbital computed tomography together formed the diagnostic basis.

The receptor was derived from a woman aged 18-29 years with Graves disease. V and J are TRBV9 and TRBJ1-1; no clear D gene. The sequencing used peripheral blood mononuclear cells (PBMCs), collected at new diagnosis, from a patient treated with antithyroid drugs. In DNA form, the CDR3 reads TGTGCCAGCAGCTCCCTGACGGGGAACACTGAAGCTTTCTTT. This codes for CASSSLTGNTEAFF.